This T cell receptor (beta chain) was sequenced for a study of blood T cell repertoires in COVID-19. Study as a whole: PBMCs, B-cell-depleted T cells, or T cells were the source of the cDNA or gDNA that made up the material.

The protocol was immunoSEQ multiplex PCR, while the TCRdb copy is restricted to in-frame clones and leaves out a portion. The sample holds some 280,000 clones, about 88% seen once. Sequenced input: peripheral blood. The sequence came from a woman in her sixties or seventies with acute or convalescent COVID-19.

CDR3 sequence reads: CATSDSDRGRQETQYF. In DNA form, the CDR3 reads TGTGCCACCAGTGACTCGGACAGGGGGAGACAAGAGACCCAGTACTTC. The V gene is TRBV24-1, the J gene TRBJ2-5; 10 nucleotides match TRBD1. V trimming: 4 bases; J trimming: 2 bases; junction bases outside the gene matches: 6. Germline V gene data show CDR1 as KGHDR and CDR2 as SFDVKD. The CDR3 loop spans 16 amino acids.